Given below is one T cell receptor (beta chain) in context. Its antigen target is currently unknown. No base quality values were provided; no much bigger clone lies one nucleotide off. The sample belongs to a study of shared clonotypes between healthy human individuals (TCRdb year 2020). About the full investigation: A couple of women and a few men aged 18 to 49 years were included in the cohort. For each donor, CD4 naive and CD4 memory were each given three plates, CD8 naive was given two plates, and CD8 memory was given one plate. The study deeply sequenced blood TCR repertoires of five healthy adults to estimate repertoire size and the extent of clonotype sharing between individuals. Different laboratories and diverse techniques were used to prepare libraries and sequence TCR repertoires, to increase sequencing depth and limit assay-specific biases. Leukapheresis yielded between about 0.94 and 8.9 billion PBMCs per donor.

V was cut back by 7 bases and J by 5 bases, leaving a gap of 15 bases between them. The CDR3 runs 14 amino acids, cysteine and phenylalanine included. The entry retains the CDR3 DNA only, 42 bases that are in frame from base 1. The germline V gene (reference sequence) gives CDR1 as MNHNY and CDR2 as SVGAGI. Using the deep immunoSEQ assay, multiplex PCR amplified TCR CDR3 regions from genomic DNA. Extracted genomic DNA from each cell subset was spread evenly across all wells of several immunoSEQ 96-well plates, with each plate serving as a replicate. Each replicate PCR for sorted subsets received 200 ng genomic DNA, equal to around 32,000 T cell genomes. Purified libraries were measured with a Qubit 3.0 fluorometer, size-checked on a Bioanalyzer 2100, and measured again with the KAPA Library Quantification kit. A separate single-read 150-cycle Illumina NextSeq 550 flow cell was used to sequence each immunoSEQ 96-well plate. The study's processing was this. The immunoSEQ output contained only junctional sequences without quality scores, so filtering could not match that applied to full-length reads. To assign V/J genes and CDR3, sequences were annotated using PyIR, a Python wrapper for IgBLAST v1.9, with IMGT germline references. Reads were filtered out if the reads had weak V/J assignments (E-value above 1e-6), no CDR3, stop codons, out-of-frame junctions, or ambiguous translated residues. V3J clonotypes were defined as sequences sharing the same inferred V gene, J gene, and CDR3 amino acid sequence. Percentage overlap between repertoires was computed as shared unique clonotypes divided by the size of the smaller repertoire. RTK rarefaction, the Chao1 estimator, and Recon v2.1 estimates of unobserved clonotypes were used to assess repertoire richness. Generation probabilities were computed with OLGA for all TCRbeta clonotypes obtained by the gDNA method from several donors. TCRdb re-hosts the immuneACCESS table, in-frame sequences only. Its copies lack some clones; in the studies checked, an unresolved V gene accounts for under half of them, and the cause for the rest is not known. That table gives V, J and clone size, and the DNA gave D and trimming. Across this sample there are about 120,000 clones, with over 65% seen only once. Clones ranked in the top ten supply 24% of the sample.

Donors were healthy HIV-negative adults with no recently reported acute infections or vaccinations. Every donor was a Caucasian adult residing in Nashville, Tennessee, USA. CD8 memory samples combined magnetically selected CD45RO+ cells with CCR7-negative CD45RA+ effector memory (TemRA) cells. After blood collection by leukapheresis, PBMCs were isolated using Ficoll-Histopaque density gradient centrifugation and then cryopreserved in the vapor phase of liquid nitrogen. Analytical flow cytometry was used to check the purity and quantity of every magnetically sorted T cell population. Genomic DNA was isolated from each sorted fraction and quantified by UV absorbance on a Nanodrop 2000c. The study at large found these results: Based on pairwise subsampling, the degree of clonotype sharing among donors was expected to be affected by sequencing depth. Compared with non-shared clonotypes, the clonotypes found in all four sorted-subset donors had higher generation probabilities. Because the study included only a small number of donors, the genetic and exposure-history diversity represented was limited. When several donors were compared, the shared fraction of clonotypes was around 5.1% for naive CD4, roughly 3.3% for naive CD8, 2% to 2.5% for memory CD4, and 0.35% to 0.4% for memory CD8. Estimated clonotype richness was generally larger for naive than for memory subsets. Incomplete sequencing was indicated by rarefaction of sorted-subset datasets, despite the large sequencing depth. Sampling was restricted to blood, and TCR repertoires in tissue are likely to differ from TCR repertoires in blood.

Sequencing used memory CD8+ T cells sorted from blood. This specimen's cell subset or site label, interpreted: CD45RO+ cells pooled with CCR7-negative TemRA cells. This receptor was identified in a woman under 40 in good health. The chain is assembled from TRBV6-6 and TRBJ1-5, with no D gene named confidently. The nucleotides read TGTGCCAGCAATTCTGATAAGGGCGATCAGCCCCAGCATTTT. This translates into CASNSDKGDQPQHF.